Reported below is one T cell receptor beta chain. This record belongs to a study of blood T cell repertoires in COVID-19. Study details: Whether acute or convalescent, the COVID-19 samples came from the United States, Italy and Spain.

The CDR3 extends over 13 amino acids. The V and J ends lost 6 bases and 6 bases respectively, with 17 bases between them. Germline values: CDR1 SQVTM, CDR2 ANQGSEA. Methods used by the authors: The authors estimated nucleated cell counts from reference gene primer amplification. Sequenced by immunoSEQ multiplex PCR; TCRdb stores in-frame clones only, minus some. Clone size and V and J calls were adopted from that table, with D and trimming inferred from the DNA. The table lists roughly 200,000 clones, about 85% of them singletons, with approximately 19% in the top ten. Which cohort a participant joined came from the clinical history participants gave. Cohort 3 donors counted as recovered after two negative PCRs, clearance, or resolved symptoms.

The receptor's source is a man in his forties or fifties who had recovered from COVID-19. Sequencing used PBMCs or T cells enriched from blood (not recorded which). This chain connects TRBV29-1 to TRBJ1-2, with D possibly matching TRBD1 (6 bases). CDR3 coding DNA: TGCAGCGTCTCTAAGGTCCAGGGGAATGGCTACACCTTC. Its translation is CSVSKVQGNGYTF.